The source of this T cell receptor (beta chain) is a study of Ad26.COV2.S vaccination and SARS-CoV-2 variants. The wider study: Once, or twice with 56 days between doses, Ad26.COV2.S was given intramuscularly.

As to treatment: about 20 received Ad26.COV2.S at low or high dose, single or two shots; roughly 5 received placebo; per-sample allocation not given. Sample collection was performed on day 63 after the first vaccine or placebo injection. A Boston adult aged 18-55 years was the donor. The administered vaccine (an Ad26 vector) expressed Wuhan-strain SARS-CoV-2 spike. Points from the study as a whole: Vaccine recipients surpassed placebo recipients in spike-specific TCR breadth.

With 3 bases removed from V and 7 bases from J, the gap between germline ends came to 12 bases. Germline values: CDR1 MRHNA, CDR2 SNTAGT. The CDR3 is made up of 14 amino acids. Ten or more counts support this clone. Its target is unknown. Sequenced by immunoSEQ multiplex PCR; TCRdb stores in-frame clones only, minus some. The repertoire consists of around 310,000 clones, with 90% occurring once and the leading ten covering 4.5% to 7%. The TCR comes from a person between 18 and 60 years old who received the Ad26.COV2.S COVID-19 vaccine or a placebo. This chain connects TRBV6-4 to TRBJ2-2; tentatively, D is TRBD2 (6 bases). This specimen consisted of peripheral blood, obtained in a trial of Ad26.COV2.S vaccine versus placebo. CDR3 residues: CASSEADGGGELFF. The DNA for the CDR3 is TGTGCCAGCAGTGAGGCCGACGGGGGCGGGGAGCTGTTTTTT.